Listed below are T cell receptor beta chains from one sample, sequenced in a study of shared clonotypes between healthy human individuals. Some clones are missing from TCRdb's copy, which holds only in-frame ones; the method was immunoSEQ multiplex PCR. The sample has about 680,000 clones, around two thirds seen once. Sequenced sample: memory CD4+ T cells sorted from blood. All receptors derive from a woman in her thirties in good health. The CDR3 runs from the conserved cysteine through the conserved F or W. The order of the fields is J gene, D gene, clone size, V gene, CDR3 DNA, CDR3 protein. D genes are given only for firm matches. Clone size is given for some rows only: seen once, a few or many times, or a class if the clone is expanded.

J gene: TRBJ2-7; D gene: .; clone size: .; V gene: TRBV6-6; CDR3 DNA: TGTGCCAGCGGTCCGGGGTGGGGAAACCGGGGATACGAGCAGTACTTC; CDR3 protein: CASGPGWGNRGYEQYF
J gene: TRBJ1-2; D gene: TRBD1; clone size: .; V gene: TRBV2; CDR3 DNA: TGTGCCAGCAGCCTAGGGGGCGACTATGGCTACACCTTC; CDR3 protein: CASSLGGDYGYTF
J gene: TRBJ2-5; D gene: TRBD1; clone size: once; V gene: TRBV4-1; CDR3 DNA: TGCGCCAGCAGCCCAGTCCCAGGACAGGAAGGAGGAGAGACCCAGTACTTC; CDR3 protein: CASSPVPGQEGGETQYF
J gene: TRBJ2-5; D gene: .; clone size: .; V gene: TRBV28; CDR3 DNA: TGTGCCAGCAGTTTAGTTTCTCTCCGCTCTAGGTTCGCCGAGACCCAGTACTTC; CDR3 protein: CASSLVSLRSRFAETQYF
J gene: TRBJ2-2; D gene: .; clone size: .; V gene: TRBV1; CDR3 DNA: TGCACCAGCAGCCTCCCTCGGACTAGCGGGTTCCGCTACACCGGGGAGCTGTTTTTT; CDR3 protein: CTSSLPRTSGFRYTGELFF
J gene: TRBJ2-7; D gene: .; clone size: .; V gene: TRBV7-9; CDR3 DNA: TGTGCCAGCAGCTTAAATGGCGGGCAGAGCTACGAGCAGTACTTC; CDR3 protein: CASSLNGGQSYEQYF
J gene: TRBJ1-4; D gene: .; clone size: .; V gene: TRBV27; CDR3 DNA: TGTGCCAGCGGACCGGGGCTGAAGAATGAAAAACTGTTTTTT; CDR3 protein: CASGPGLKNEKLFF
J gene: TRBJ2-5; D gene: .; clone size: .; V gene: TRBV7-9; CDR3 DNA: TGTGCCAGCAGCCTCAGGACTCACCAAGAGACCCAGTACTTC; CDR3 protein: CASSLRTHQETQYF
J gene: TRBJ2-3; D gene: TRBD1; clone size: once; V gene: TRBV5-1; CDR3 DNA: TGCGCCAGCAGCATCGGACAGGGAGCGGTCACAGATACGCAGTATTTT; CDR3 protein: CASSIGQGAVTDTQYF
J gene: TRBJ2-2; D gene: TRBD1; clone size: .; V gene: TRBV11-2; CDR3 DNA: TGTGCCAGCAGCTCACGGGCAGGGGGAAGTGGGGAGCTGTTTTTT; CDR3 protein: CASSSRAGGSGELFF
J gene: TRBJ2-6; D gene: .; clone size: once; V gene: TRBV6-5; CDR3 DNA: TGTGCCAGCAGTTACGTGAGTGGGGCCAACGTCCTGACTTTC; CDR3 protein: CASSYVSGANVLTF
J gene: TRBJ2-2; D gene: .; clone size: .; V gene: TRBV10-3; CDR3 DNA: TGTGCCATCAGTGTTGGAGTTGCCGGGGAGCTGTTTTTT; CDR3 protein: CAISVGVAGELFF
J gene: TRBJ2-7; D gene: TRBD1; clone size: .; V gene: TRBV10-3; CDR3 DNA: TGTGCCATCAGAGGGGACAGTACTTTTCAGTACTTC; CDR3 protein: CAIRGDSTFQYF
J gene: TRBJ1-1; D gene: TRBD1; clone size: .; V gene: TRBV6-1; CDR3 DNA: TGTGCCAGCAGTGCTCGGACAGGGAGCACTGAAGCTTTCTTT; CDR3 protein: CASSARTGSTEAFF
J gene: TRBJ2-7; D gene: .; clone size: .; V gene: TRBV10-1; CDR3 DNA: TGCGCCAGCAGTGAGTCGGGCACCTACGAGCAGTACTTC; CDR3 protein: CASSESGTYEQYF